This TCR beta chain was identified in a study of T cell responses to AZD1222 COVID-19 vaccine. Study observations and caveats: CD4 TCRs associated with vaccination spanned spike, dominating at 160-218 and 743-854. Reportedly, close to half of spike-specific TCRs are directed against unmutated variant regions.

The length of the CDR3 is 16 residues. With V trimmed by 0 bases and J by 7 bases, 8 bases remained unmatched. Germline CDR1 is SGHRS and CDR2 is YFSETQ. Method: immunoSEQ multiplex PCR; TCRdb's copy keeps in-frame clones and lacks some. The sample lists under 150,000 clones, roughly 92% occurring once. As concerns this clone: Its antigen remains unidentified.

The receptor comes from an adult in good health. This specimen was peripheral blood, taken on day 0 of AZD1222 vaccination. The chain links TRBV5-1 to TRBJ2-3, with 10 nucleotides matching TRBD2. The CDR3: CASSLGASGGPHTQYF. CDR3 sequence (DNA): TGCGCCAGCAGCTTGGGGGCTAGCGGGGGCCCTCATACGCAGTATTTT.